The clone carrying this T cell receptor (beta chain) has just a few counts. Its antigen remains unknown. This record belongs to a study of CD4 T cells in relation to SARS-CoV-2 and coronaviruses. Looking at the study overall: PBMCs were cultured with antigen for over nine days before TCR beta sequencing. The negative reference was HIV-1 Nef peptide pool or peptide-free culture.

Study-wide results and limits: In roughly 61% of donors, memory CD4+ clonotypes crossrecognized SARS-CoV-2 and at least one common cold coronavirus spike. The cross-reactivity analysis covered only spike protein, not other viral proteins.

TCRdb keeps only in-frame clones here, not all; method: immunoSEQ multiplex PCR. The table includes 20,000 to 25,000 clones, about three fifths detected once. V was clipped by 2 bases and J by 7 bases; unmatched bases: 13. The CDR3 loop spans 17 amino acids. CDR1 KGHSH and CDR2 LQKENI come from the germline V gene. Before the COVID-19 pandemic, during about 2011-2019, CD4+ T cells were taken from unexposed donors. CD4+ T cells were isolated from the cells after nine to eleven days of culture. The clonotype was recovered from a human donor in good health. Input material: CD4+ T cells from PBMCs, cultured in vitro. The chain couples TRBV18 to TRBJ1-4; 7 nucleotides align to TRBD1. The CDR3 here is CASSPTRQDRPSEKLFF. Here the CDR3 DNA reads TGTGCCAGCTCACCAACGAGACAGGACAGGCCCTCTGAAAAACTGTTTTTT.